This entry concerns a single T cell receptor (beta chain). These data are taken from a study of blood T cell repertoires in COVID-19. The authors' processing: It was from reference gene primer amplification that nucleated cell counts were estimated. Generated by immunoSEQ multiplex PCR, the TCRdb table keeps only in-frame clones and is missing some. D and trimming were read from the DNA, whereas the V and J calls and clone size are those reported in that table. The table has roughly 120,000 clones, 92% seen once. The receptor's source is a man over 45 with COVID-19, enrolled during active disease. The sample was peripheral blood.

CDR3 region: CASISDTSNYGYTF. The DNA of the CDR3 is TGTGCCAGTATCTCCGACACGTCTAACTATGGCTACACCTTC. V gene TRBV19 combines with J gene TRBJ1-2; D is unclear. V was shortened by 7 bases and J by 0 bases, with 12 bases between the two germline ends. The length of the CDR3 is 14 residues. Germline CDR1 is LNHDA and CDR2 is SQIVND (reference sequence).